Following are 16 T cell receptor beta chains from one sample sequenced in a study of quantifying T cell responses using KT2 cells. Study-wide background: TCR alpha and beta constant-region primers primed reverse transcription of RNA.

An oligo carrying a UMI was ligated to the cDNA 3' end. First-round PCR used about 4 cycles and beta primers RC1.1 and RC1.2 covering TRBC1 and TRBC2. TCRdb itself ran the UMI-ligation and nested PCR reads through MiXCR, one entry per CDR3 protein. Found here are tens of thousands of distinct CDR3 sequences, 12% of them singletons; the top ten hold about 9.4%. Sample: PBMCs spiked with cells of the T cell clone KT2. The receptor source for this set is a human donor.

The table lists this clonotype with a few counts. This chain connects TRBV7-9 to TRBJ1-3; D not resolved. The CDR3 is 13 residues long. V lost 10 bases and J 0 bases, leaving 10 bases between the germline ends. The germline V gene encodes CDR1 SEHNR and CDR2 FQNEAQ (reference sequence). The CDR3 spells CAIIGFSGNTIYF. The CDR3 nucleotides read TGTGCCATCATCGGTTTCTCTGGAAACACCATATATTTT.

This clonotype was counted between two and nine times. The V gene is TRBV7-7, the J gene TRBJ2-3, with TRBD1 matching over 8 bases. The germline gives CDR1 SSHAT, CDR2 FNYEAQ (reference sequence). CDR3 length: 15 residues. V dropped 4 bases and J dropped 2; count of bases not matched to a gene: 5. Here the CDR3 DNA reads TGTGCCAGCAGCTCTTCGACAGGGGACACAGATACGCAGTATTTT. This gives the protein CASSSSTGDTDTQYF.

This clonotype turned up a few times. The genes are TRBV6-2 or TRBV6-3 and TRBJ2-1, with D perhaps TRBD2 (6 bases). This CDR3 contains 16 residues. Germline-derived CDR1 and CDR2 are MNHEY and SVGEGT. The V end lost 0 bases, the J end lost 3 bases, and 12 bases lay between the germline ends. This CDR3 is CASSYSTGSFYNEQFF. For the CDR3, the DNA is TGTGCCAGCAGTTACTCGACCGGGAGTTTCTACAATGAGCAGTTCTTC.

This rearrangement joins TRBV2 to TRBJ2-6, with unresolved D. The CDR3 runs 13 residues. Germline values: CDR1 SNHLY, CDR2 FYNNEI. The CDR3 spells CAAHGSGANVLTF. The CDR3 DNA follows: TGTGCAGCCCACGGGTCTGGGGCCAACGTCCTGACTTTC.

The gene calls are TRBV4-2 and TRBJ1-4; 7 positions match TRBD1. CDR1 is LGHNA and CDR2 is YNFKEQ in the germline V gene. This CDR3 region has 15 residues. Trimming removed 2 bases from V and 5 bases from J; junction bases left unmatched: 5. CDR3 in amino acids: CASSQLGQLNEKLFF. The CDR3 bases are TGTGCCAGCAGCCAACTGGGACAGTTAAATGAAAAACTGTTTTTT.

The rearrangement links TRBV10-3 to TRBJ2-5, with TRBD2 matching over 14 bases. J gave up 5 bases and V 3 bases, and 5 bases lay outside the gene matches. The CDR3 contains 16 residues. CDR1 ENHRY and CDR2 SYGVKD come from the germline V gene. As DNA, the CDR3 is TGTGCCATCAGTGAAGGGACTAGCGGGGGCGTGGAGACCCAGTACTTC. The encoded protein is CAISEGTSGGVETQYF.

The rearrangement links TRBV3-2 to TRBJ2-3. TRBV3-2 is given as a pseudogene. This CDR3 region has 15 residues. The CDR3 is CASSQDQDKRNTQYF. In DNA form, the CDR3 reads TGTGCCAGCAGCCAAGATCAAGATAAACGGAATACGCAGTATTTT.

This chain links TRBV20-1 with TRBJ2-3, with 8 bases identical to TRBD2. The CDR3 length is 14 residues. Germline V gene lookup returns CDR1 DFQATT and CDR2 SNEGSKA (reference sequence). The V segment lost 6 bases and the J segment 5 bases; nucleotides outside the gene matches: 10. CDR3 in DNA: TGCAGTGCCTCCTTGGCGGGAGGTGAAGATACGCAGTATTTT. It is translated as CSASLAGGEDTQYF.

The gene calls are TRBV7-9 and TRBJ2-2; TRBD2 might be the D (5 bases). Germline V gene lookup returns CDR1 SEHNR and CDR2 FQNEAQ (reference sequence). Trimming removed 6 bases from V and 2 bases from J, with 16 bases in between. This CDR3 region has 16 residues. In DNA, the CDR3 is TGTGCCAGCAGTTCCCGAGGGCCGAGTAACACCGGGGAGCTGTTTTTT. This translates into CASSSRGPSNTGELFF.

Ten or more counts support this clonotype. V and J are TRBV18 and TRBJ1-4; D is uncertain. Germline assignment: CDR1 KGHSH and CDR2 LQKENI. The CDR3 runs to 12 residues. The V gene lost 3 bases and the J gene lost 4 bases, with 3 bases spanning the gap. In nucleotides, the CDR3 is TGTGCCAGCTCACCGGGTAATGAAAAACTGTTTTTT. As protein: CASSPGNEKLFF.

Many counts were recorded for this clonotype. This rearrangement joins TRBV25-1 to TRBJ2-1; the D call may be TRBD1 or TRBD2 (7 bases each). V lost 10 bases to trimming and J lost 6 bases, with 25 bases between them. Germline loops: CDR1 MGHDK, CDR2 SYGVNS. The CDR3 totals 16 residues. This CDR3 reads CATQGRGQWGINEQFF. In DNA form, the CDR3 reads TGTGCCACCCAAGGGAGGGGGCAATGGGGGATCAATGAGCAGTTCTTC.

The J gene is TRBJ1-1, the V gene TRBV7-2, with D maybe TRBD1 (5 bases). Germline V gives CDR1 SGHTA, CDR2 FQGNSA. The CDR3 has 15 residues. V was cut by 1 base and J by 5 bases, with 14 bases left in between. CDR3: CASSLVGGMGTEAFF. The CDR3 nucleotides read TGTGCCAGCAGCTTAGTGGGGGGGATGGGTACTGAAGCTTTCTTT.

The chain joins TRBV12-3 or TRBV12-4 to TRBJ2-1; 7 bases are shared with TRBD1. V dropped 5 bases and J dropped 4; count of bases not matched to a gene: 8. CDR3 length equals 15 residues. DNA of the CDR3: TGTGCCAGCAGTCACCGGGACAGCCTATACAATGAGCAGTTCTTC. It yields the protein CASSHRDSLYNEQFF.

The chain carries TRBV6-5 and TRBJ2-3, with a possible D match to TRBD2 (6 bases). Germline V gene lookup returns CDR1 MNHEY and CDR2 SVGAGI. The CDR3 has 15 amino acids. V dropped 10 bases and J dropped 2 bases, with 19 bases sitting between them. Written as DNA, the CDR3 is TGTGCCACCTCGACTAGACGGATAAACACAGATACGCAGTATTTT. Residues: CATSTRRINTDTQYF.

This clonotype was seen a handful of times. The rearrangement joins TRBV18 to TRBJ2-5; D gene uncertain. Germline values: CDR1 KGHSH, CDR2 LQKENI. The CDR3 has 12 amino acids. Trimming removed 3 bases from V and 0 bases from J, with 2 bases in between. The CDR3 reads CASSPNQETQYF. DNA for the CDR3: TGTGCCAGCTCACCGAACCAAGAGACCCAGTACTTC.

This clonotype was observed at least ten times. The junction differs from germline at one of its ends, possibly a read error. This rearrangement joins TRBV5-1 to TRBJ2-1, with 12 bases lining up with TRBD2. Germline V lookup: CDR1 SGHRS, CDR2 YFSETQ. The CDR3 is made up of 15 amino acids. CDR3 protein: CASSLILAGGPPTLF. CDR3 DNA: TGCGCCAGCAGCTTGATTCTAGCGGGAGGGCCCCCTACTCTTTTC.